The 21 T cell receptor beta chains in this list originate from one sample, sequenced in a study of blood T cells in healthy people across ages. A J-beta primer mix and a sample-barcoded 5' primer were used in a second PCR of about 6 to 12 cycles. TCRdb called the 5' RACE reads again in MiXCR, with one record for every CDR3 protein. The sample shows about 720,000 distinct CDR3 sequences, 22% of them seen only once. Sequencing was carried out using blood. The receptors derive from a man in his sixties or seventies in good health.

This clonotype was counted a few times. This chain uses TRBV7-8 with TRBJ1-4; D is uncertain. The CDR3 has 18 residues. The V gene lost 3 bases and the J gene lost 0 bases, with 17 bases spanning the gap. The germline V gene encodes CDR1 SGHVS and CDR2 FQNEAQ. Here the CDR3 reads CASSFAQAPIATNEKLFF. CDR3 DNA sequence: TGTGCCAGCAGCTTCGCCCAGGCTCCCATCGCAACTAATGAAAAACTGTTTTTT. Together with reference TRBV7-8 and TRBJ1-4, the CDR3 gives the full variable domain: GAGVSQSPRYKVAKRGQDVALRCDPISGHVSLFWYQQALGQGPEFLTYFQNEAQLDKSGLPSDRFFAERPEGSVSTLKIQRTQQEDSAVYLCASSFAQAPIATNEKLFFGSGTQLSVL.

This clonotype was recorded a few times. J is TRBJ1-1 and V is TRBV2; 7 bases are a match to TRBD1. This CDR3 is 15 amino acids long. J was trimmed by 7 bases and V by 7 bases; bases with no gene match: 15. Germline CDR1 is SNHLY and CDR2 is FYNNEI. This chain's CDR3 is CASISDRVGFGEAFF. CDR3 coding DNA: TGTGCCAGCATTTCAGACAGGGTAGGGTTCGGTGAAGCTTTCTTT.

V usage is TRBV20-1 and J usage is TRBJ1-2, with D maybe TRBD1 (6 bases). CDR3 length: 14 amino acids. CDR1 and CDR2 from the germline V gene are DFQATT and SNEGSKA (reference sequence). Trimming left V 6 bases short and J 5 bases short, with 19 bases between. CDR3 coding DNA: TGCAGTGCACCCGGAGTGTCCCAGGGGTATGGCTACACCTTC. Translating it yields CSAPGVSQGYGYTF.

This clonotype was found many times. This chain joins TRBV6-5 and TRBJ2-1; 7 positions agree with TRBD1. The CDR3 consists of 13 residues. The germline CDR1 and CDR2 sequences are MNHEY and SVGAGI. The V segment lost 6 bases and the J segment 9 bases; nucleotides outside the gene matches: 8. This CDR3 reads CASRRDRDGEQFF. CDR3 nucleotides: TGTGCCAGCAGACGCGACAGGGATGGTGAGCAGTTCTTC.

CDR3 loop: CASSLWTGANSQPQHF. The CDR3 DNA reads as TGTGCCAGCAGCCTGTGGACAGGGGCTAATAGTCAGCCCCAGCATTTT. The chain uses TRBV7-9 and TRBJ1-5; 9 bases are shared with TRBD1. Germline V gene data show CDR1 as SEHNR and CDR2 as FQNEAQ (reference sequence). The CDR3 sequence is 16 residues long. With 5 bases clipped from V and 6 bases from J, the junction kept 11 bases outside the gene matches.

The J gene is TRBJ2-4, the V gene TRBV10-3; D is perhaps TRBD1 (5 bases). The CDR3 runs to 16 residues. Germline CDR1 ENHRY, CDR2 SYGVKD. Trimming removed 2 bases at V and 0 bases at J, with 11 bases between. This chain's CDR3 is CAISEGAAVAKNIQYF. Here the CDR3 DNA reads TGTGCCATCAGTGAGGGGGCAGCTGTAGCCAAAAACATTCAGTACTTC.

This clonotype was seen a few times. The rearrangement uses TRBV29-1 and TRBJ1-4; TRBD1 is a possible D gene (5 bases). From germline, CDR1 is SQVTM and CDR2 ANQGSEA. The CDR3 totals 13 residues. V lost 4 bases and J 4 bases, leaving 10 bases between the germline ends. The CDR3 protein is CSVVRGGNEKLFF. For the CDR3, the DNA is TGCAGCGTTGTTAGGGGAGGTAATGAAAAACTGTTTTTT.

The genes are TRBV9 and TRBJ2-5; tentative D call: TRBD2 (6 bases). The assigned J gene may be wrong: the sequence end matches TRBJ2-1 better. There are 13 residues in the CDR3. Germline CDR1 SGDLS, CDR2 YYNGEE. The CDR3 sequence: CASSVEPRGRQFF. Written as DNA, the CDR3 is TGTGCCAGCAGCGTAGAGCCCCGGGGGAGGCAGTTCTTC.

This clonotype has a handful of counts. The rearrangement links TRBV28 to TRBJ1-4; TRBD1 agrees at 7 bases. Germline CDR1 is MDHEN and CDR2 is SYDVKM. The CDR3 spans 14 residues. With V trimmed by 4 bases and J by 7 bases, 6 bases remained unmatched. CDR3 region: CASSYRGWGEKLFF. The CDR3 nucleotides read TGTGCCAGCAGTTACAGGGGTTGGGGTGAAAAACTGTTTTTT.

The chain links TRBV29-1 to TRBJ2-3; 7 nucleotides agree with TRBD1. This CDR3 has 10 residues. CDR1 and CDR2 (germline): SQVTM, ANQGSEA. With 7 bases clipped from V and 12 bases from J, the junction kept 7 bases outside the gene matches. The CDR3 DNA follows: TGCAGCGGCCCGGGACAGAATCAGTATTTT. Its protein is CSGPGQNQYF.

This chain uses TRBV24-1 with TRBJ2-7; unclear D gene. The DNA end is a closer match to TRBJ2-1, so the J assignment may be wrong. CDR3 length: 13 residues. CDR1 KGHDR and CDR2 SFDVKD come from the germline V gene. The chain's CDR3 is CATSGAGTHEQFF. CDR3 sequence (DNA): TGTGCCACCAGTGGAGCAGGTACTCATGAGCAGTTCTTC.

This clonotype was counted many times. In nucleotides, the CDR3 is TGTGCCAGCAGTTTCCCCGGGACCCTCCCCGACTATGGCTACACCTTC. The encoded protein is CASSFPGTLPDYGYTF. This chain joins TRBV28 and TRBJ1-2; D possibly corresponds to TRBD1 (5 bases). Germline CDR1 is MDHEN and CDR2 is SYDVKM. Trimming removed 3 bases at V and 3 bases at J, with 17 bases between. This CDR3 is built from 16 residues.

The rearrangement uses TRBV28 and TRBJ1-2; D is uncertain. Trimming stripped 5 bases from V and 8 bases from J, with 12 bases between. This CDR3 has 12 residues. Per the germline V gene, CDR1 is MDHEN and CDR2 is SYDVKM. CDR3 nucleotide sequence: TGTGCCAGCAGTGGGTCTCCGACCGGCTACACCTTC. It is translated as CASSGSPTGYTF.

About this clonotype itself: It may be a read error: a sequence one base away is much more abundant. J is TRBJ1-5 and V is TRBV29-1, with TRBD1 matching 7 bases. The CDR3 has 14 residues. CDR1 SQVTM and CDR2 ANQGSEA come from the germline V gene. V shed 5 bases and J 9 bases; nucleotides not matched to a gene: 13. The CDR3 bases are TGCAGCGTTCCGAGACAGGGAAGATGGCGGCCCCAGCATTTT. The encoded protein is CSVPRQGRWRPQHF.

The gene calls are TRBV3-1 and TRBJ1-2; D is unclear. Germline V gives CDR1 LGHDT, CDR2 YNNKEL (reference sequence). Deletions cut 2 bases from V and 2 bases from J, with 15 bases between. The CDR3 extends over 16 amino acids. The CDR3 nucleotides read TGTGCCAGCAGCCAAACCCCGGGTCCCTGGAACTATGGCTACACCTTC. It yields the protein CASSQTPGPWNYGYTF.

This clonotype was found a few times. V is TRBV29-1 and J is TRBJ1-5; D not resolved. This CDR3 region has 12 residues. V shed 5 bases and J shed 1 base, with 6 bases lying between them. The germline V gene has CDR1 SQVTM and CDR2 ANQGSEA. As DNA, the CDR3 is TGCAGCGTTCGGGGAAGCAATCAGCCCCAGCATTTT. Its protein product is CSVRGSNQPQHF.

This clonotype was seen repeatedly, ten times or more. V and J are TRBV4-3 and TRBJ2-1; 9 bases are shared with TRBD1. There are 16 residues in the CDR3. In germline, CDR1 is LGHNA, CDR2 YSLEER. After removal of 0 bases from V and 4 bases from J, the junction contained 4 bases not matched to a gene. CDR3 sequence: CASSQDTGGGYNEQFF. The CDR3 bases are TGCGCCAGCAGCCAAGATACAGGGGGCGGTTACAATGAGCAGTTCTTC.

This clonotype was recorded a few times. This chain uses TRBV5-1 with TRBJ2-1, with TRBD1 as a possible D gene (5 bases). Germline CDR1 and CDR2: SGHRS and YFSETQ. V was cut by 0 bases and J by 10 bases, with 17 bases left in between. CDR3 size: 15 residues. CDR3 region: CASSLVTVLSGEQFF. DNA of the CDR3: TGCGCCAGCAGCTTGGTTACAGTTCTTTCAGGGGAGCAGTTCTTC.

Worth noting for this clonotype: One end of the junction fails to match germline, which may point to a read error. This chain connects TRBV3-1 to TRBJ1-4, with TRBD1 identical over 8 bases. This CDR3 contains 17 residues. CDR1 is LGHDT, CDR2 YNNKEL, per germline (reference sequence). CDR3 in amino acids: CAGSDQGAGTGSEKLFF. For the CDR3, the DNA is TGTGCCGGCAGCGACCAGGGGGCCGGGACAGGAAGTGAAAAACTGTTTTTT.

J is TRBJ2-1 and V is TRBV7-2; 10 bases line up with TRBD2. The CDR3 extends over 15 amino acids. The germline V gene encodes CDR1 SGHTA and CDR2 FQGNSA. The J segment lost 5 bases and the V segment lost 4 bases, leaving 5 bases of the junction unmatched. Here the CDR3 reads CASSSNLAGDNEQFF. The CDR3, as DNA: TGTGCCAGCAGCTCCAACCTAGCGGGAGACAATGAGCAGTTCTTC. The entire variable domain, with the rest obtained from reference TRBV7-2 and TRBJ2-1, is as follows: GAGVSQSPSNKVTEKGKDVELRCDPISGHTALYWYRQSLGQGLEFLIYFQGNSAPDKSGLPSDRFSAERTGGSVSTLTIQRTQQEDSAVYLCASSSNLAGDNEQFFGPGTRLTVL.

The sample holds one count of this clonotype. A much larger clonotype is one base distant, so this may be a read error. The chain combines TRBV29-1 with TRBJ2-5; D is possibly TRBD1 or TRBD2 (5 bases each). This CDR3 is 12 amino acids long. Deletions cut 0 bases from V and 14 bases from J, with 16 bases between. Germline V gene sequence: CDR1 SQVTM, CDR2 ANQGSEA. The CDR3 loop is CSVEEGLGVHYF. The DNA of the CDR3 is TGCAGCGTTGAAGAGGGTTTGGGGGTCCACTACTTC.